The 25 T cell receptor beta chains presented below share a single source sample, sequenced in a study of TET2 disruption in CD19-targeted CAR T cells. Treatment here: autologous CTL019 cells: CD19 CAR with 4-1BB and CD3 zeta domains. TCRdb keeps only in-frame clones here, not all; method: immunoSEQ multiplex PCR. This sample's table has about 30,000 clones. For these TCRs, the target antigens are not known. Sample: CD8- CAR+ T cells sorted from cultured blood T cells, taken for CD19 CAR T cell therapy. Subset indicated: CD8-negative CAR-positive T cells from the infusion product. These receptors all stem from an older man with chronic lymphocytic leukemia.

Details on this clone: At one end, the junction sequence differs from germline, possibly due to a read error. The CDR3 extends 3 residues past the end of the read, so its final part is completed from the germline J gene. The chain couples TRBV4-2 to TRBJ2-4; 10 nucleotides line up with TRBD2. Germline V gene sequence: CDR1 LGHNA, CDR2 YNFKEQ. The CDR3 is 15 amino acids. Incomplete CDR3 DNA: TGCGCCAGCAGCCGAGGACTAGCGGTACAAGAGACT. Its translation is CASSRGLAVQET. The full-length CDR3 reads as CASSRGLAVQETQYF.

Concerning this clone: The read gets to within 3 residues of the CDR3 end, and the germline J gene fills in the rest. The chain couples TRBV5-1 to TRBJ2-3; the match to TRBD2 covers 15 bases. Germline CDR1 and CDR2: SGHRS and YFSETQ. CDR3 length: 18 residues. J lost 7 bases, V lost 1 base, and 10 bases had no gene match. The CDR3: CASSLTSWTSGGGHTQYF. The sequenced part of the CDR3 DNA is TGCGCCAGCAGCTTGACTAGCTGGACTAGCGGGGGGGGACATACG.

About this clone: Read coverage stops 3 residues before the CDR3 terminus; the germline J gene supplies the remainder. This chain joins TRBV9 and TRBJ1-2; perhaps TRBD1 as D (5 bases). The CDR3 runs to 13 residues. Trimming cost V 3 bases and J 3 bases, with 9 bases left between them. The V gene's germline CDR1 is SGDLS and CDR2 YYNGEE. CDR3 DNA (partial): TGTGCCAGCAGCGGCCCAGGGTACTATGGC. Protein product: CASSGPGYYG. The CDR3 as a whole reads CASSGPGYYGYTF.

With regard to this clone: The CDR3 end is not reached by the read, which stops 3 residues before it; the germline J gene fills it in. The V gene is TRBV7-2, the J gene TRBJ1-4, with TRBD1 as a possible D gene (6 bases). V lost 2 bases, J lost 8 bases, and 12 bases lay in between. CDR3 length equals 14 residues. CDR1 SGHTA and CDR2 FQGNSA come from the germline V gene. Incomplete CDR3 DNA: TGTGCCAGCAGCTTACAGGGCGGGGGCGAAAAA. Its translation is CASSLQGGGEK. The whole CDR3 sequence is CASSLQGGGEKLFF.

In the case of this clone: The CDR3 end falls 3 residues outside the read, so it is completed with the germline J gene. This rearrangement joins TRBV28 to TRBJ2-2, with D unclear. CDR3 length equals 12 residues. The V end lost 1 base, the J end lost 6 bases, and 3 bases lay between the germline ends. Germline lookup yields CDR1 MDHEN and CDR2 SYDVKM. The CDR3 spells CASSLSSGELFF. The covered CDR3 bases are TGTGCCAGCAGTTTATCATCCGGGGAG.

On this clone itself: The CDR3 is cut off 3 residues early in the read; its end comes from the germline J gene. Distinct nucleotide sequences in the sample also encode this CDR3. The V and J genes are TRBV20-1 and TRBJ1-2; perhaps TRBD1 as D (6 bases). The germline gives CDR1 DFQATT, CDR2 SNEGSKA (reference sequence). The CDR3 is made up of 14 amino acids. The DNA read from the CDR3 is TGCAGTGCCCTACAGGGTTTGAGTATCGGTGGT. This translates into CSALQGLSIGG. The whole CDR3 region reads CSALQGLSIGGYTF.

CDR3 sequence: CASSQSPRVIREAFF. The CDR3 bases that were read are TGCGCCAGCAGTCAATCTCCCAGGGTGATCCGCGAG. The chain joins TRBV23-1 to TRBJ1-1; D possibly corresponds to TRBD1 (5 bases). The read ends 3 residues before the CDR3 terminus; that terminus is restored from the germline J gene. TRBV23-1 is an open reading frame whose function is uncertain. The CDR3 runs to 15 residues.

To note about this clone: From the germline J gene comes the end of the CDR3, since the read stops 3 residues before it. Other nucleotide sequences from this sample produce the same CDR3. The chain links TRBV2 to TRBJ2-5, with 9 bases identical to TRBD1. The germline gives CDR1 SNHLY, CDR2 FYNNEI. This CDR3 comprises 14 residues. J lost 3 bases, V lost 4 bases, and 3 bases had no gene match. The CDR3: CASSGQGEKETQYF. The covered CDR3 bases are TGTGCCAGCAGTGGACAGGGGGAAAAAGAGACC. Full variable domain (missing parts from reference TRBV2 and TRBJ2-5): EPEVTQTPSHQVTQMGQEVILRCVPISNHLYFYWYRQILGQKVEFLVSFYNNEISEKSEIFDDQFSVERPDGSNFTLKIRSTKLEDSAMYFCASSGQGEKETQYFGPGTRLLVL.

For this clone: With the read ending 3 residues before the CDR3 end, the germline J gene is used to fill in that end. The chain carries TRBV6-2 or TRBV6-3 and TRBJ2-7, with D tentatively TRBD1 (5 bases). CDR3 length: 13 amino acids. CDR1 and CDR2 (germline): MNHEY, SVGEGT. V was pared by 7 bases and J by 6 bases, with 16 bases between. The CDR3 protein is CASTDSWAGEQYF. The covered CDR3 bases are TGTGCCAGCACTGACAGCTGGGCCGGCGAG.

A word on this clone: With the read ending 3 residues before the CDR3 end, the germline J gene is used to fill in that end. This chain uses TRBV7-6 with TRBJ2-1; 9 bases map to TRBD2. The CDR3 is 14 amino acids. The germline V gene encodes CDR1 SGHVS and CDR2 FNYEAQ. V shed 5 bases, J shed 9 bases, and the junction held 8 bases outside the gene matches. CDR3 loop: CASSPWTSDGEQFF. The CDR3 bases that were read are TGTGCCAGCAGCCCCTGGACTAGCGACGGTGAG.

Concerning this clone: The CDR3 end lies 3 residues beyond the end of the read and is filled in from the germline J gene. V gene TRBV11-1 combines with J gene TRBJ1-2, with D tentatively TRBD1 (5 bases). The CDR3 spans 13 residues. The germline V gene encodes CDR1 SGHAT and CDR2 FQDESV (reference sequence). The covered CDR3 bases are TGTGCCAGCAGCCGAGGGGACTCCTACGAC. Its translation: CASSRGDSYD. In full, the CDR3 is CASSRGDSYDYTF.

About this clone itself: The CDR3 is cut off 3 residues early in the read; its end comes from the germline J gene. V gene TRBV20-1 combines with J gene TRBJ2-7, with TRBD1 matching over 9 bases. Germline V gene lookup returns CDR1 DFQATT and CDR2 SNEGSKA (reference sequence). Germline trimming cut 3 bases from V and 3 bases from J; bases unmatched to any gene: 12. The CDR3 runs to 16 residues. The CDR3 region is CSASGAGTGQLYEQYF. The CDR3 DNA, read in part, is TGCAGTGCTAGCGGCGCCGGGACAGGGCAACTCTACGAG.

Worth noting for this clone: One end of the junction does not line up with germline, which may come from a read error. The DNA ends 3 residues before the CDR3 does, and the rest of the CDR3 is filled in from the germline J gene. Within the sample, other DNA sequences also encode this same CDR3. This sequence joins TRBV5-6 and TRBJ1-2, with 7 positions matching TRBD1. The CDR3 covers 14 residues. CDR1 and CDR2 (germline): SGHDT, YYEEEE. Incomplete CDR3 DNA: TGTGCCAGCAGGAGACAGGGAGATAACTATGGT. This sequence encodes CASRRQGDNYG. Given in full, the CDR3 is CASRRQGDNYGYTF.

A word on this clone: The read ends 3 residues shy of where the CDR3 ends; the end is completed using the germline J gene. This chain connects TRBV5-1 to TRBJ1-4; 7 bases are shared with TRBD1. With 0 bases clipped from V and 3 bases from J, the junction kept 2 bases outside the gene matches. The germline V gene encodes CDR1 SGHRS and CDR2 YFSETQ. The length of the CDR3 is 15 residues. CDR3 region: CASSLDGTANEKLFF. The CDR3 bases that were read are TGCGCCAGCAGCTTGGATGGGACAGCTAATGAAAAA. The full variable domain, its missing parts supplied by reference TRBV5-1 and TRBJ1-4, is KAGVTQTPRYLIKTRGQQVTLSCSPISGHRSVSWYQQTPGQGLQFLFEYFSETQRNKGNFPGRFSGRQFSNSRSEMNVSTLELGDSALYLCASSLDGTANEKLFFGSGTQLSVL.

This clone ranks as medium-sized (0.01 to 0.1%) in terms of frequency. The CDR3 is CASSRQALQGTLAKNIQYF. The CDR3 DNA, read in part, is TGCGCCAGCAGCCGACAAGCGCTACAGGGAACACTAGCCAAAAACATT. The V and J genes are TRBV5-1 and TRBJ2-4, with D perhaps matching TRBD1 (6 bases). The observed sequence ends 3 residues before the CDR3 terminus, with the missing tail filled in from the germline J gene. Germline V gives CDR1 SGHRS, CDR2 YFSETQ. Trimming took 4 bases from V and 0 from J, leaving 23 bases between them. This CDR3 is built from 19 residues.

As for this clone: The read terminates 3 residues before the CDR3 end, so the remaining end is supplied by the germline J gene. V and J are TRBV28 and TRBJ2-1; 7 nucleotides agree with TRBD2. J lost 0 bases, V lost 5 bases, and 4 bases had no gene match. The CDR3 consists of 15 residues. The germline V gene encodes CDR1 MDHEN and CDR2 SYDVKM. CDR3 protein: CASSATGGSYNEQFF. The sequenced CDR3 bases are TGTGCCAGCAGTGCGACGGGGGGCTCCTACAATGAG.

Of note for this clone: The read falls 3 residues short of the CDR3 end, and the missing part is taken from the germline J gene. The V and J genes are TRBV28 and TRBJ2-3; no firm D call. Germline V CDR1 and CDR2: MDHEN, SYDVKM. The CDR3 runs to 14 residues. Trimming removed 6 bases at V and 3 bases at J, with 13 bases between. This CDR3 is CASRSGTATDTQYF. The CDR3 DNA, read in part, is TGTGCCAGCAGGTCAGGTACCGCGACAGATACG.

Comments on this clone: Coverage ceases 3 residues before the CDR3 finishes, and the germline J gene fills in the end. The chain is built from TRBV4-1 and TRBJ1-3; weak D call: TRBD1 (6 bases). Germline V gene sequence: CDR1 MGHRA, CDR2 YSYEKL. The CDR3 totals 15 residues. V was cut by 3 bases and J by 1 base, with 10 bases left in between. CDR3 amino acids: CASSQGHTSGNTIYF. CDR3 bases read: TGCGCCAGCAGCCAGGGACACACGTCTGGAAACACC.

With respect to this clone: The read ends 3 residues shy of where the CDR3 ends; the end is completed using the germline J gene. V gene TRBV11-2 combines with J gene TRBJ2-3; no definite D call. V lost 3 bases and J 0 bases, leaving 10 bases between the germline ends. The CDR3 length is 15 residues. Germline values: CDR1 SGHAT, CDR2 FQNNGV. The covered CDR3 bases are TGTGCCAGCAGCTTTTCGGTAGCTAGCACAGATACG. Its protein is CASSFSVASTDT. The CDR3 in full is CASSFSVASTDTQYF.

With respect to this clone: The read finishes 3 residues shy of the CDR3 end, and the germline J gene is used to complete it. The V call is TRBV20-1, the J call TRBJ2-4, with D maybe TRBD1 (6 bases). There are 14 residues in the CDR3. Germline V gene lookup returns CDR1 DFQATT and CDR2 SNEGSKA (reference sequence). Partial CDR3 DNA: TGCAGTGCTACCGGCACCAGGGGCGTCTATGGT. Its translation is CSATGTRGVYG. The CDR3, in full, reads CSATGTRGVYGQYF.

A note on this clone: The read finishes 3 residues shy of the CDR3 end, and the germline J gene is used to complete it. The gene calls are TRBV7-8 and TRBJ1-4; tentative D call: TRBD1 (5 bases). Germline V gene data show CDR1 as SGHVS and CDR2 as FQNEAQ. Trimming shortened V by 0 bases and J by 7 bases, and 6 bases separated the two germline ends. There are 13 residues in the CDR3. This CDR3 reads CASSLAQGEKLFF. CDR3 DNA, as far as it was read: TGTGCCAGCAGCTTAGCGCAGGGTGAAAAA.

As to this clone: The missing CDR3 end, 3 residues past where the read stops, is filled in from the germline J gene. J is TRBJ1-4 and V is TRBV20-1; a possible D gene is TRBD1 (5 bases). The CDR3 is 15 amino acids. Germline values: CDR1 DFQATT, CDR2 SNEGSKA (reference sequence). The covered CDR3 bases are TGCAGTGCTAGGGGGGGAGGAGCTTATAATTCACCA. It yields the protein CSARGGGAYNSP. The whole CDR3 protein is CSARGGGAYNSPLFF.

About this clone: The read ends 3 residues shy of where the CDR3 ends; the end is completed using the germline J gene. V is TRBV10-3 and J is TRBJ2-3, with D possibly TRBD1 on 5 matching bases. The CDR3 sequence is 13 residues long. Germline values: CDR1 ENHRY, CDR2 SYGVKD. The CDR3 sequence is CAITPGNNQPQYF. The CDR3 DNA, read in part, is TGTGCCATCACCCCAGGGAACAATCAGCCG.

Points on this clone: The read is 3 residues too short to cover the CDR3 end, so that end is filled in from the germline J gene. The sample contains more than one DNA sequence encoding this CDR3. V usage is TRBV2 and J usage is TRBJ2-5; no clear D. This CDR3 spans 10 amino acids. V was cut by 6 bases and J by 5 bases, with 4 bases left in between. CDR1 is SNHLY and CDR2 is FYNNEI in the germline V gene. Incomplete CDR3 DNA: TGTGCCAGCAGCAGGGAGACC. This translates into CASSRET. The full CDR3 reads CASSRETQYF. Supplemented by reference TRBV2 and TRBJ2-5, the full variable domain reads EPEVTQTPSHQVTQMGQEVILRCVPISNHLYFYWYRQILGQKVEFLVSFYNNEISEKSEIFDDQFSVERPDGSNFTLKIRSTKLEDSAMYFCASSRETQYFGPGTRLLVL.

A remark on this clone: Read coverage stops 3 residues before the CDR3 terminus; the germline J gene supplies the remainder. This chain connects TRBV19 to TRBJ2-4; D perhaps matches TRBD1 (5 bases). This CDR3 region has 12 residues. The germline gives CDR1 LNHDA, CDR2 SQIVND (reference sequence). The part of the CDR3 DNA that was read is TGTGCCAGTAGTATAAGGGGCTATGGT. Translation: CASSIRGYG. From start to end, the CDR3 is CASSIRGYGQYF.